This is a list of T cell receptor beta chains from one sample in a study of T cell changes during pregnancy in multiple sclerosis. Clones were sequenced by immunoSEQ multiplex PCR, and TCRdb holds only the in-frame ones, with some missing. Altogether about 68,000 clones are present, just over 90% being singletons, with the ten largest covering more than 1.4%. The sequences come from peripheral blood, collected in the third trimester of pregnancy. These receptors were obtained from a female donor with multiple sclerosis, enrolled in a pregnancy study. The CDR3 runs from the conserved cysteine through the conserved F or W. A D gene is named only where the DNA matches it firmly. Not all rows give a size; the values are once, few, many and, for expanded clones, a class.

v_gene	j_gene	abundance	d_gene	CDR3aa	CDR3nt
TRBV6-1	TRBJ2-7	.	.	CASKLHSGSSYEQYF	TGTGCCAGCAAACTCCATAGCGGATCTTCCTACGAGCAGTACTTC
TRBV5-1	TRBJ2-3	.	TRBD1	CASSLGAGGGSDTQYF	TGCGCCAGCAGCTTGGGGGCAGGGGGCGGGTCGGATACGCAGTATTTT
TRBV6-5	TRBJ2-1	.	TRBD2	CASSFTSGGARNEQFF	TGTGCCAGCAGTTTCACTAGCGGGGGGGCAAGGAATGAGCAGTTCTTC
TRBV30	TRBJ1-2	.	TRBD1	CAWSEGTGQGYGYTF	TGTGCCTGGAGTGAGGGGACAGGGCAGGGCTATGGCTACACCTTC
TRBV5-6	TRBJ2-6	.	TRBD1	CASSPDRGISGANVLTF	TGTGCCAGCAGCCCAGACAGGGGAATCTCTGGGGCCAACGTCCTGACTTTC
TRBV19	TRBJ2-2	.	TRBD1	CASSISNRGNTGELFF	TGTGCCAGTAGTATATCGAACAGGGGGAACACCGGGGAGCTGTTTTTT
TRBV9	TRBJ1-1	.	.	CASSVGRGRLMNTEAFF	TGTGCCAGCAGCGTAGGGAGGGGACGTTTAATGAACACTGAAGCTTTCTTT
TRBV9	TRBJ1-3	.	.	CASSTSSGGTGNTIYF	TGTGCCAGCAGCACCTCATCCGGAGGGACTGGAAACACCATATATTTT
TRBV25-1	TRBJ2-5	.	TRBD1	CASSDPQGNQETQYF	TGTGCCAGCAGTGACCCACAGGGGAACCAAGAGACCCAGTACTTC
TRBV30	TRBJ2-1	few	TRBD2	CAWSEGTSGIYNEQFF	TGTGCCTGGAGTGAGGGGACTAGCGGAATTTACAATGAGCAGTTCTTC
TRBV29-1	TRBJ1-2	.	TRBD1	CSLGQGSDYGYTF	TGCAGCCTTGGACAGGGTAGCGACTATGGCTACACCTTC
TRBV7-2	TRBJ1-1	few	.	CASSPVETEAFF	TGTGCCAGCAGCCCTGTGGAGACTGAAGCTTTCTTT
TRBV7-3	TRBJ2-2	.	TRBD2	CASSLGGGARRKTGELFF	TGTGCCAGCAGCTTGGGCGGGGGGGCGAGACGGAAGACCGGGGAGCTGTTTTTT
TRBV18	TRBJ2-7	.	TRBD1	CASSPPGQGVVHEQYF	TGTGCCAGCTCACCCCCGGGACAGGGGGTAGTCCACGAGCAGTACTTC
TRBV27	TRBJ1-4	.	.	CASSSLPGSGQEKLFF	TGTGCCAGCAGTTCTCTCCCCGGATCAGGTCAGGAAAAACTGTTTTTT
TRBV4-1	TRBJ1-1	.	TRBD1	CASSQGGDRETYTEAFF	TGCGCCAGCAGCCAAGGGGGGGACAGGGAAACTTACACTGAAGCTTTCTTT
TRBV9	TRBJ2-5	.	TRBD2	CASSVAIAGGKETQYF	TGTGCCAGCAGCGTAGCGATAGCGGGGGGGAAAGAGACCCAGTACTTC
TRBV19	TRBJ1-1	.	TRBD1	CASSISTGGAAFF	TGTGCCAGTAGTATCTCGACAGGGGGCGCGGCTTTCTTT
TRBV5-1	TRBJ1-1	.	.	CASSLAGGGLEAFF	TGCGCCAGCAGCTTGGCTGGGGGGGGTTTGGAAGCTTTCTTT
TRBV9	TRBJ2-3	.	TRBD1	CASSVVGRGQPSTDTQYF	TGTGCCAGCAGCGTAGTTGGACGGGGACAGCCTAGCACAGATACGCAGTATTTT
TRBV10-3	TRBJ1-2	.	.	CAISEGGSDYGYTF	TGTGCCATCAGTGAGGGGGGGTCCGACTATGGCTACACCTTC
TRBV7-8	TRBJ2-3	.	TRBD1	CASSFRDRVTSTDTQYF	TGTGCCAGCAGCTTCCGGGACAGGGTTACTAGCACAGATACGCAGTATTTT
TRBV14	TRBJ1-1	.	.	CASSQGQGNTEAFF	TGTGCCAGCAGCCAAGGGCAGGGGAACACTGAAGCTTTCTTT
TRBV27	TRBJ2-1	.	.	CASSLPGGRTGYNEQFF	TGTGCCAGCAGTTTACCCGGGGGTAGAACGGGTTACAATGAGCAGTTCTTC
TRBV9	TRBJ2-3	.	TRBD2	CASSAWTSGATDTQYF	TGTGCCAGCAGCGCGTGGACTAGCGGGGCCACAGATACGCAGTATTTT
TRBV28	TRBJ2-3	.	TRBD1	CASGLGQGGTDTQYF	TGTGCCAGCGGACTAGGACAGGGGGGCACAGATACGCAGTATTTT
TRBV25-1	TRBJ2-5	.	.	CASSDLHSSETQYF	TGTGCCAGCAGTGATCTCCACAGCTCCGAGACCCAGTACTTC
TRBV7-2	TRBJ2-3	.	TRBD2	CASSYWDYTDTQYF	TGTGCCAGCAGCTACTGGGACTACACAGATACGCAGTATTTT
TRBV19	TRBJ2-7	.	.	CASSDRPSSLFHEQYF	TGTGCCAGTAGCGACAGGCCCTCGTCCCTCTTTCACGAGCAGTACTTC
TRBV12-5	TRBJ2-7	.	TRBD1	CASGDDGWDSYYEQYF	TGTGCTAGTGGTGACGACGGCTGGGACAGTTACTACGAGCAGTACTTC
TRBV30	TRBJ2-3	.	.	CAWRPYQSGSRADTQYF	TGTGCCTGGAGGCCCTACCAATCGGGAAGTAGGGCAGATACGCAGTATTTT
TRBV5-1	TRBJ2-5	.	TRBD2	CASSLGRTSSFSPETQYF	TGCGCCAGCAGCTTGGGTAGGACTAGCAGTTTTTCCCCAGAGACCCAGTACTTC
TRBV11-2	TRBJ1-5	.	.	CASSYAYPSQPQHF	TGTGCCAGCAGCTACGCTTACCCCAGTCAGCCCCAGCATTTT
TRBV2	TRBJ2-3	.	.	CASTHLSGTDTQYF	TGTGCCAGCACCCACCTGAGCGGCACAGATACGCAGTATTTT
TRBV5-4	TRBJ2-7	.	.	CASREGTLPPGEQYF	TGTGCCAGCAGGGAAGGGACACTCCCCCCCGGCGAGCAGTACTTC
TRBV10-2	TRBJ1-1	few	.	CASTGLAEAFF	TGCGCCAGCACAGGACTTGCTGAAGCTTTCTTT
TRBV29-1	TRBJ1-5	.	TRBD1	CSVATGNSNQPQHF	TGCAGCGTTGCGACAGGGAATAGCAATCAGCCCCAGCATTTT
TRBV4-2	TRBJ2-7	.	.	CASSQDVRGNEQYF	TGTGCCAGCAGCCAAGATGTGAGGGGGAACGAGCAGTACTTC
TRBV6-5	TRBJ2-5	.	.	CASSYWAGETQYF	TGTGCCAGCAGTTACTGGGCAGGAGAGACCCAGTACTTC
TRBV14	TRBJ1-1	.	TRBD1	CASSLDRVTEAFF	TGTGCCAGCAGCCTCGACAGGGTCACTGAAGCTTTCTTT
TRBV11-2	TRBJ2-2	.	TRBD2	CASSWGGRTGELFF	TGTGCCAGCAGCTGGGGGGGAAGGACCGGGGAGCTGTTTTTT
TRBV6-6	TRBJ1-6	.	TRBD1	CASSYYSQGNSPLHF	TGTGCCAGCAGTTACTATTCACAGGGGAATTCACCCCTCCACTTT
TRBV28	TRBJ1-2	once	.	CASLISGDLNYGYTF	TGTGCCAGCCTTATATCAGGGGATCTAAACTATGGCTACACCTTC
TRBV5-1	TRBJ2-5	.	TRBD1	CASSIDLTGGEKTQYF	TGCGCCAGCAGCATCGACTTGACAGGGGGCGAAAAGACCCAGTACTTC
TRBV30	TRBJ1-1	.	.	CAWSPTGYTEAFF	TGTGCCTGGAGTCCTACAGGTTACACTGAAGCTTTCTTT
TRBV5-5	TRBJ1-2	.	.	CASSLMTFNYGYTF	TGTGCCAGCAGCTTGATGACTTTTAACTATGGCTACACCTTC
TRBV19	TRBJ2-4	.	.	CASSIARGQSNIQYF	TGTGCCAGTAGTATAGCGCGGGGACAGTCAAACATTCAGTACTTC
TRBV9	TRBJ2-3	.	TRBD2	CASSGGRADTQYF	TGTGCCAGCAGCGGGGGGAGGGCAGATACGCAGTATTTT
TRBV6-5	TRBJ2-3	.	.	CASARTHDTDTQYF	TGTGCCAGCGCGAGGACTCATGACACAGATACGCAGTATTTT
TRBV7-9	TRBJ1-4	few	.	CASSLSGFNEKLFF	TGTGCCAGCAGCTTATCAGGGTTTAATGAAAAACTGTTTTTT
TRBV6-1	TRBJ1-1	once	.	CASGKGLGTEAFF	TGTGCCAGCGGAAAGGGACTGGGCACTGAAGCTTTCTTT
TRBV6-6	TRBJ1-4	.	TRBD1	CASSQDRLREKLFF	TGTGCCAGCAGCCAGGACAGGTTAAGAGAAAAACTGTTTTTT
TRBV7-8	TRBJ1-3	.	TRBD1	CASSGTVTASGNTIYF	TGTGCCAGCAGCGGGACAGTGACTGCCTCTGGAAACACCATATATTTT
TRBV18	TRBJ1-1	.	.	CASSPTVLNTEAFF	TGTGCCAGCTCCCCTACCGTCTTGAACACTGAAGCTTTCTTT